The text below deals with one T cell receptor (beta chain). The target antigen is unknown. This record comes from a study of T cell repertoires in cytomegalovirus infection. Study in general: Matching HLA type and CMV infection were both indicated by public TCR beta signatures.

Study-wide findings and caveats: The cumulative frequency of public TCR beta families identified carriers of CMV plus the relevant HLA.

MiXCR was run by TCRdb on the reads, yielding one entry per CDR3 protein. This repertoire shows roughly 180,000 distinct CDR3 sequences, approximately 30% found once; its top ten account for approximately 31%. This CDR3 is built from 15 residues. Losses at the gene ends were 4 bases for V and 3 bases for J; bases not matched to a gene: 8. The germline V gene encodes CDR1 SGHDN and CDR2 FVKESK. This TCR came from a human donor in good health (CMV status not recorded). Some clones in this sample may be carry-over from other donors' samples. The rearrangement uses TRBV14 and TRBJ1-1, with 7 positions matching TRBD1. Sequencing was carried out using PBMCs. This chain's CDR3 is CASSPLQGRHTEAFF. The CDR3 DNA follows: TGTGCCAGCAGCCCTTTACAGGGGAGACACACTGAAGCTTTCTTT.